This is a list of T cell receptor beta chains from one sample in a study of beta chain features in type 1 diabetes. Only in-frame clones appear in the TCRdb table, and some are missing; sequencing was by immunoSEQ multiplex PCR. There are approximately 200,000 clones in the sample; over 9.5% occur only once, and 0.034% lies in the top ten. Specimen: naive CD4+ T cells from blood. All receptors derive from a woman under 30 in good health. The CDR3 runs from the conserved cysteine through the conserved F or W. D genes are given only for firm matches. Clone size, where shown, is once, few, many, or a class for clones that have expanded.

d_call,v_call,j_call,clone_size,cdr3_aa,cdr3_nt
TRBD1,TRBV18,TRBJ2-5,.,CASSPGTGEMETQYF,TGTGCCAGCTCTCCCGGGACAGGGGAGATGGAGACCCAGTACTTC
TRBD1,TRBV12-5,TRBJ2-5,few,CASGRTGPETQYF,TGTGCTAGTGGACGGACAGGGCCCGAGACCCAGTACTTC
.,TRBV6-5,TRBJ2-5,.,CASTGVETQYF,TGTGCCAGCACGGGGGTAGAGACCCAGTACTTC
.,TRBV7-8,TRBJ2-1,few,CASSLTGENEQFF,TGTGCCAGCAGCTTGACTGGGGAGAATGAGCAGTTCTTC
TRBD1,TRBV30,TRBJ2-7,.,CAWNDRGSYEQYF,TGTGCCTGGAACGACAGGGGCTCCTACGAGCAGTACTTC
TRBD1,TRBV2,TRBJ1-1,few,CATGTGMNTEAFF,TGTGCCACTGGGACAGGGATGAACACTGAAGCTTTCTTT
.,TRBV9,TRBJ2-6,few,CASSVAAGLGSGANVLTF,TGTGCCAGCAGCGTAGCGGCAGGGCTCGGCTCTGGGGCCAACGTCCTGACTTTC
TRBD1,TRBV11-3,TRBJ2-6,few,CASSLRPGNRGLSGANVLTF,TGTGCCAGCAGCTTACGACCAGGGAACAGGGGGCTTTCTGGGGCCAACGTCCTGACTTTC
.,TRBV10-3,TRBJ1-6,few,CAISPDGGGSPLHF,TGTGCCATCAGTCCGGACGGGGGGGGTTCACCCCTCCACTTT
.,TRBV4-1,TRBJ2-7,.,CASSQPGTSYEQYF,TGCGCCAGCAGCCAACCCGGGACATCCTACGAGCAGTACTTC
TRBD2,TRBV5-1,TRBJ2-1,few,CASSLDGSGSYNEQFF,TGCGCCAGCAGCTTGGATGGTAGCGGGTCCTACAATGAGCAGTTCTTC
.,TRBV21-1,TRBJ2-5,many,CASSIGAGHHRETQYF,TGTGCCAGCAGCATAGGGGCCGGGCACCACCGGGAGACCCAGTACTTC
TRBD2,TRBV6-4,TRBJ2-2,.,CASSAGLAGTGELFF,TGTGCCAGCAGTGCGGGACTAGCGGGGACCGGGGAGCTGTTTTTT
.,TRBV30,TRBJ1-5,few,CAWSSRYNQPQHF,TGTGCCTGGAGTTCCCGTTACAATCAGCCCCAGCATTTT
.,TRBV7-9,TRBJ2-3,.,CASSLADRRDTQYF,TGTGCCAGCAGCTTAGCCGATAGGAGAGATACGCAGTATTTT
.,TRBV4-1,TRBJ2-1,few,CASSQDFGDFYNEQFF,TGCGCCAGCAGCCAAGATTTCGGGGATTTCTACAATGAGCAGTTCTTC
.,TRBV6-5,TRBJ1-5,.,CASSNRRDQPQHF,TGTGCCAGCAGCAACCGACGGGATCAGCCCCAGCATTTT
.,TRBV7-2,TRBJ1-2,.,CASSLMLVGRAGYTF,TGTGCCAGCAGCTTAATGCTCGTGGGCAGGGCAGGCTACACCTTC
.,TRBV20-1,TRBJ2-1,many,CSARATGEQFF,TGCAGTGCTAGGGCGACCGGGGAGCAGTTCTTC
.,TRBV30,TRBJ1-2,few,CAWRTASNYGYTF,TGTGCCTGGAGGACAGCGTCTAACTATGGCTACACCTTC
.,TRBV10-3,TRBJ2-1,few,CAISEHSTTYNEQFF,TGTGCCATCAGTGAACACAGTACAACCTACAATGAGCAGTTCTTC
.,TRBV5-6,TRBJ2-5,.,CASSLEVSQGETQYF,TGTGCCAGCAGCTTGGAGGTCAGCCAGGGAGAGACCCAGTACTTC
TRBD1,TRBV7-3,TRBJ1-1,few,CASSLSPGGNTEAFF,TGTGCCAGCAGCTTATCCCCAGGGGGGAACACTGAAGCTTTCTTT
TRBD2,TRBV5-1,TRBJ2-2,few,CASSGTSGPDGGELFF,TGCGCCAGCAGTGGGACTAGCGGACCTGATGGCGGGGAGCTGTTTTTT
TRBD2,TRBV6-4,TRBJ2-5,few,CASSVLAGAGETQYF,TGTGCCAGCAGCGTGCTAGCGGGGGCGGGAGAGACCCAGTACTTC
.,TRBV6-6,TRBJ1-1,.,CASSTYSGRGTEAFF,TGTGCCAGCAGTACCTACTCGGGAAGAGGAACTGAAGCTTTCTTT
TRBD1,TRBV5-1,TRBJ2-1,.,CASSSGQGSYNEQFF,TGCGCCAGCAGCTCGGGACAGGGGTCCTACAATGAGCAGTTCTTC
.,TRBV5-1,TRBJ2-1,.,CASSSQGVYNEQFF,TGCGCCAGCAGCTCCCAAGGGGTTTACAATGAGCAGTTCTTC
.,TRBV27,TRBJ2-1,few,CASSLGANRLQFF,TGTGCCAGCAGTTTAGGGGCCAACCGCTTGCAGTTCTTC
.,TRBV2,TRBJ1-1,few,CASTVGSSEAFF,TGTGCCAGCACGGTAGGCTCTAGTGAAGCTTTCTTT
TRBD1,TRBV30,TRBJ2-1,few,CAWSVPGRGSSTKGYNEQFF,TGTGCCTGGAGTGTACCAGGCAGGGGGTCATCCACCAAGGGCTACAATGAGCAGTTCTTC
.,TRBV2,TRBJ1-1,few,CASGLQGMNTEAFF,TGTGCCAGCGGATTACAGGGAATGAACACTGAAGCTTTCTTT
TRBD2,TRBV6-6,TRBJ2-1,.,CASSYPVAGVGNEQFF,TGTGCCAGCAGTTACCCCGTAGCGGGGGTAGGTAATGAGCAGTTCTTC
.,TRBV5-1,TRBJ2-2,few,CASTHGGEGPTGELFF,TGCGCCAGCACCCATGGCGGGGAAGGCCCCACCGGGGAGCTGTTTTTT
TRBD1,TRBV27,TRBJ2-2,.,CASSGTGGDTGELFF,TGTGCCAGCAGTGGGACAGGGGGGGACACCGGGGAGCTGTTTTTT
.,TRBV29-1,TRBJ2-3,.,CSVDDGFFSDTQYF,TGCAGCGTTGATGACGGGTTCTTTTCAGATACGCAGTATTTT
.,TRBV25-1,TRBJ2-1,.,CASSAPGLTAINEQFF,TGTGCCAGCAGTGCCCCGGGACTGACTGCAATCAATGAGCAGTTCTTC
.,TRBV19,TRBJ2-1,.,CASLTGGEQFF,TGTGCCAGCCTTACAGGTGGGGAGCAGTTCTTC
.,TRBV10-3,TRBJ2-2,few,CAIAQGPTGELFF,TGTGCCATCGCCCAGGGGCCCACCGGGGAGCTGTTTTTT